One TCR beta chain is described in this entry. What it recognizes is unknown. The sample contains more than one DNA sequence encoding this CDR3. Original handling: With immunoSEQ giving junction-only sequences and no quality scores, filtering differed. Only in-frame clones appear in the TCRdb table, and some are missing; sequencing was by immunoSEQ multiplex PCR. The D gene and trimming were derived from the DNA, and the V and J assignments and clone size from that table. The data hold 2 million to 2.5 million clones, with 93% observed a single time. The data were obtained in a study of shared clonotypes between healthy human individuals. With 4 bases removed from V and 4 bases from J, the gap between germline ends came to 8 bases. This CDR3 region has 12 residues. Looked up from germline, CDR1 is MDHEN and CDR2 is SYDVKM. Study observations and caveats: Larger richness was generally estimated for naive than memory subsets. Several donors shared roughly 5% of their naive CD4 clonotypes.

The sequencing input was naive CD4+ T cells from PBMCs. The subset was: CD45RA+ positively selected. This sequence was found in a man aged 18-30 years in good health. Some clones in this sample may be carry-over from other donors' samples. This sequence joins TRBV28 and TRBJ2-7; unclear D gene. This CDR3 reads CASSSRVYEQYF. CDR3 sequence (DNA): TGTGCCAGCAGTTCAAGGGTTTACGAGCAGTACTTC.